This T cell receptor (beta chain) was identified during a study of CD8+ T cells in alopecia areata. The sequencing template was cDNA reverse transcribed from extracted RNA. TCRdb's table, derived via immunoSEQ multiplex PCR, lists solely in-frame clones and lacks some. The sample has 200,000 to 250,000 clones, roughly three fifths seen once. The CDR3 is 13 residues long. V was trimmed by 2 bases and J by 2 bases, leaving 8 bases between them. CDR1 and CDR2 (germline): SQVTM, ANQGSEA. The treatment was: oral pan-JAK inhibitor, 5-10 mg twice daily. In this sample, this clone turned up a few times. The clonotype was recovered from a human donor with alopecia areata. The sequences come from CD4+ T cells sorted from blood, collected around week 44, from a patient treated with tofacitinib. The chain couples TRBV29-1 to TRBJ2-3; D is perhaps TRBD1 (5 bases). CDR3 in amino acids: CSVEIGATDTQYF. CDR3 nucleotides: TGCAGCGTTGAAATAGGGGCCACAGATACGCAGTATTTT.